The 27 T cell receptor beta chains reported below all come from one sample, sequenced in a study of shared clonotypes between healthy human individuals. CD45RO negativity and positive selection for CCR7 defined naive CD8 cells, a population that excluded terminally differentiated effector memory CD45RA+ cells. Method: immunoSEQ multiplex PCR; TCRdb's copy keeps in-frame clones and lacks some. The table shows more than 2 million clones, with 90% to 95% occurring only once. The material sequenced was naive CD8+ T cells from PBMCs. The receptors here all came from a man aged 18 to 30 in good health. Some clones in this sample may be carry-over from other donors' samples.

The chain joins TRBV27 to TRBJ2-3; D gene unclear. With 5 bases removed from V and 6 bases from J, the gap between germline ends came to 21 bases. The CDR3 has 16 amino acids. CDR1 and CDR2 from the germline V gene are MNHEY and SMNVEV (reference sequence). The CDR3 spells CASSPSLFVPMDTQYF. In nucleotides, the CDR3 is TGTGCCAGCAGTCCATCACTGTTCGTCCCCATGGATACGCAGTATTTT.

V usage is TRBV15 and J usage is TRBJ1-1; D is perhaps TRBD1 (6 bases). In germline, CDR1 is LNHNV, CDR2 YYDKDF (reference sequence). CDR3 length: 15 residues. The germline V and J ends were trimmed by 4 bases and 3 bases, with 15 bases remaining between them. The CDR3 region has the DNA TGTGCCACCAGCACGAGAGAGAACAGGGACACTGAAGCTTTCTTT. Its translation: CATSTRENRDTEAFF.

CDR3: CSVDPWNTEAFF. In DNA, the CDR3 is TGCAGCGTTGATCCCTGGAACACTGAAGCTTTCTTT. The V call is TRBV29-1, the J call TRBJ1-1; D is unclear. Germline V gives CDR1 SQVTM, CDR2 ANQGSEA. This CDR3 has 12 residues. V was cut by 3 bases and J by 1 base, with 6 bases left in between. The whole variable domain, filled in from reference TRBV29-1 and TRBJ1-1, reads SAVISQKPSRDICQRGTSLTIQCQVDSQVTMMFWYRQQPGQSLTLIATANQGSEATYESGFVIDKFPISRPNLTFSTLTVSNMSPEDSSIYLCSVDPWNTEAFFGQGTRLTVV.

The chain employs TRBV7-9 and TRBJ2-5; maybe TRBD2 (5 bases). The CDR3 is made up of 13 amino acids. V lost 3 bases and J 3 bases, leaving 8 bases between the germline ends. The germline V gene has CDR1 SEHNR and CDR2 FQNEAQ (reference sequence). CDR3 residues: CASSFALEETQYF. CDR3 nucleotides: TGTGCCAGCAGCTTCGCACTAGAAGAGACCCAGTACTTC.

This rearrangement joins TRBV19 to TRBJ1-1; tentatively, D is TRBD1 (6 bases). The length of the CDR3 is 14 residues. Germline assignment: CDR1 LNHDA and CDR2 SQIVND (reference sequence). The ends were cut back, 3 bases at V and 4 bases at J, with 12 bases in the middle. Here the CDR3 reads CASSMGAAGTEAFF. CDR3 DNA: TGTGCCAGTAGTATGGGGGCCGCCGGCACTGAAGCTTTCTTT.

CDR3: CAISEGSGSRYEQYF. CDR3 nucleotide sequence: TGTGCCATCAGTGAGGGTAGCGGGAGTAGATACGAGCAGTACTTC. The rearrangement uses TRBV10-3 and TRBJ2-7; TRBD2 aligns across 9 bases. Germline assignment: CDR1 ENHRY and CDR2 SYGVKD. CDR3 length equals 15 residues. After removal of 2 bases from V and 4 bases from J, the junction contained 6 bases not matched to a gene.

The V and J genes are TRBV9 and TRBJ2-1, with 7 bases identical to TRBD1. Per germline, CDR1 SGDLS and CDR2 YYNGEE. The CDR3 is made up of 17 amino acids. Trimming at V came to 2 bases and at J to 1 base, leaving 9 bases not matched to a gene. The CDR3 is CASSVRGTVRSYNEQFF. The CDR3 DNA sequence: TGTGCCAGCAGCGTCCGAGGGACAGTTAGATCCTACAATGAGCAGTTCTTC. Complete variable domain (other parts from reference TRBV9 and TRBJ2-1): DSGVTQTPKHLITATGQRVTLRCSPRSGDLSVYWYQQSLDQGLQFLIQYYNGEERAKGNILERFSAQQFPDLHSELNLSSLELGDSALYFCASSVRGTVRSYNEQFFGPGTRLTVL.

The gene calls are TRBV19 and TRBJ2-7, with D maybe TRBD2 (6 bases). Germline CDR1 and CDR2: LNHDA and SQIVND (reference sequence). V dropped 5 bases and J dropped 2 bases, with 25 bases sitting between them. This CDR3 region has 18 residues. The CDR3 is CASSPKPLLANKPYEQYF. CDR3 in DNA: TGTGCCAGTAGTCCTAAGCCCCTCCTAGCGAATAAACCCTACGAGCAGTACTTC.

The rearrangement uses TRBV5-1 and TRBJ2-7, with 8 nucleotides matching TRBD1. Trimming cost V 4 bases and J 5 bases; bases outside gene matches: 5. This CDR3 is built from 13 residues. Germline V gene sequence: CDR1 SGHRS, CDR2 YFSETQ. CDR3 nucleotides: TGCGCCAGCAGCACGGACAGGGACCACGAGCAGTACTTC. Encoded protein: CASSTDRDHEQYF.

The V gene is TRBV9, the J gene TRBJ2-3, with 7 nucleotides matching TRBD1. Germline trimming cut 3 bases from V and 2 bases from J; bases unmatched to any gene: 3. Germline CDR1 is SGDLS and CDR2 is YYNGEE. The CDR3 totals 14 residues. As DNA, the CDR3 is TGTGCCAGCAGCGGGGACAGCACCACAGATACGCAGTATTTT. This translates into CASSGDSTTDTQYF.

The genes are TRBV27 and TRBJ1-2; 7 bases match TRBD1. Germline V gene data show CDR1 as MNHEY and CDR2 as SMNVEV (reference sequence). The CDR3 extends over 15 amino acids. Germline trimming cut 6 bases from V and 6 bases from J; bases unmatched to any gene: 13. CDR3 loop: CASRPTRQGRDGYTF. CDR3 nucleotide sequence: TGTGCCAGCAGGCCCACACGACAGGGACGGGATGGCTACACCTTC.

Points on this clone: This same CDR3 is encoded by further DNA sequences in the sample. The chain's CDR3 is CASSVSTGFEQYF. CDR3 bases: TGTGCCAGCAGCGTCTCAACGGGGTTTGAGCAGTACTTC. The chain carries TRBV9 and TRBJ2-7, with a tentative D call TRBD2 (5 bases). CDR1 is SGDLS and CDR2 is YYNGEE in the germline V gene. CDR3 length: 13 residues. With 2 bases removed from V and 7 bases from J, the gap between germline ends came to 13 bases.

The chain carries TRBV2 and TRBJ2-1, with TRBD2 matching 7 bases. The CDR3 length is 18 residues. CDR1 is SNHLY, CDR2 FYNNEI, per germline. J gave up 5 bases and V 3 bases, and 16 bases lay outside the gene matches. The CDR3 nucleotides read TGTGCCAGCAGTGACCCGGGAGGAGCAGCGGTCATCGACAATGAGCAGTTCTTC. Its translation is CASSDPGGAAVIDNEQFF. Based on the CDR3 plus reference TRBV2 and TRBJ2-1, the full variable domain is EPEVTQTPSHQVTQMGQEVILRCVPISNHLYFYWYRQILGQKVEFLVSFYNNEISEKSEIFDDQFSVERPDGSNFTLKIRSTKLEDSAMYFCASSDPGGAAVIDNEQFFGPGTRLTVL.

This chain links TRBV28 with TRBJ2-5, with TRBD2 matching 7 bases. The length of the CDR3 is 17 residues. CDR1 MDHEN and CDR2 SYDVKM come from the germline V gene. J gave up 4 bases and V 4 bases, and 15 bases lay outside the gene matches. The CDR3 reads CASSWASGSPVGETQYF. Written as DNA, the CDR3 is TGTGCCAGCAGTTGGGCTAGCGGTTCTCCGGTGGGAGAGACCCAGTACTTC. Complete variable domain (other parts from reference TRBV28 and TRBJ2-5): DVKVTQSSRYLVKRTGEKVFLECVQDMDHENMFWYRQDPGLGLRLIYFSYDVKMKEKGDIPEGYSVSREKKERFSLILESASTNQTSMYLCASSWASGSPVGETQYFGPGTRLLVL.

This clone showed up just once. The gene calls are TRBV5-1 and TRBJ2-5, with a tentative D call TRBD1 (5 bases). Matching the DNA end better, TRBJ2-7 makes the J call doubtful. Per the germline V gene, CDR1 is SGHRS and CDR2 is YFSETQ. CDR3 length: 17 residues. In nucleotides, the CDR3 is TGCGCCAGCAGCCCACCCAAGGGGATTACAGGTGGATACGAGCAGTACTTC. It translates to CASSPPKGITGGYEQYF.

The chain employs TRBV10-3 and TRBJ2-2; TRBD1 matches at 7 bases. Germline CDR1 ENHRY, CDR2 SYGVKD. The CDR3 covers 13 residues. The V segment lost 8 bases and the J segment 1 base; nucleotides outside the gene matches: 1. The CDR3: CAIRQGNTGELFF. The CDR3, as DNA: TGTGCCATCCGACAGGGGAACACCGGGGAGCTGTTTTTT.

The chain is built from TRBV7-2 and TRBJ2-1, with 8 bases matching TRBD2. J lost 8 bases, V lost 5 bases, and 14 bases had no gene match. The CDR3 is made up of 16 amino acids. CDR1 is SGHTA and CDR2 is FQGNSA in the germline V gene. CDR3 loop: CASSLGGAGDLDEQFF. The CDR3 DNA reads as TGTGCCAGCAGCCTGGGGGGAGCGGGAGACTTGGATGAGCAGTTCTTC. Full variable domain (outside the CDR3, taken from reference TRBV7-2 and TRBJ2-1): GAGVSQSPSNKVTEKGKDVELRCDPISGHTALYWYRQSLGQGLEFLIYFQGNSAPDKSGLPSDRFSAERTGGSVSTLTIQRTQQEDSAVYLCASSLGGAGDLDEQFFGPGTRLTVL.

This chain links TRBV6-1 with TRBJ1-4; tentatively, D is TRBD1 (5 bases). Trimming left V 2 bases short and J 5 bases short, with 9 bases between. CDR3 size: 14 residues. CDR1 and CDR2 (germline): MNHNS, SASEGT. The CDR3 loop is CASSETGANEKLFF. CDR3 DNA sequence: TGTGCCAGCAGTGAAACTGGGGCGAATGAAAAACTGTTTTTT.

The J gene is TRBJ2-7, the V gene TRBV27, with unresolved D. This CDR3 is built from 17 residues. The germline V gene encodes CDR1 MNHEY and CDR2 SMNVEV (reference sequence). V lost 5 bases to trimming and J lost 7 bases, with 27 bases between them. The CDR3 DNA reads as TGTGCCAGCAGTCCCCTCCCCGCGGCCTCTAGTCCCCTAGAGCAGTACTTC. It codes for CASSPLPAASSPLEQYF.

The rearrangement links TRBV6-1 to TRBJ2-3, with unresolved D. The CDR3 runs 11 residues. With 3 bases removed from V and 7 bases from J, the gap between germline ends came to 5 bases. The V gene's germline CDR1 is MNHNS and CDR2 SASEGT. The CDR3 DNA sequence: TGTGCCAGCAGTGAGATGTATACGCAGTATTTT. It encodes CASSEMYTQYF.

The rearrangement uses TRBV5-1 and TRBJ1-2, with a tentative D call TRBD1 (5 bases). This CDR3 region has 14 residues. In germline, CDR1 is SGHRS, CDR2 YFSETQ. The germline V and J ends were trimmed by 0 bases and 3 bases, with 9 bases remaining between them. The CDR3 nucleotides are TGCGCCAGCAGCTTGGTTACCAGGGACTATGGCTACACCTTC. Amino acids: CASSLVTRDYGYTF.

V is TRBV27 and J is TRBJ1-2; TRBD1 is a possible D gene (6 bases). The CDR3 extends over 14 amino acids. V lost 2 bases to trimming and J lost 7 bases, with 14 bases between them. The germline gives CDR1 MNHEY, CDR2 SMNVEV (reference sequence). The CDR3 is CASSLREIGGGYTF. CDR3 nucleotide sequence: TGTGCCAGCAGTTTAAGGGAGATAGGGGGTGGCTACACCTTC.

The chain employs TRBV28 and TRBJ2-7; weak D call: TRBD1 (7 bases). The germline CDR1 and CDR2 sequences are MDHEN and SYDVKM. This CDR3 comprises 14 residues. V dropped 8 bases and J dropped 2 bases, with 16 bases sitting between them. The CDR3 protein is CASAVTGEAYEQYF. CDR3 DNA: TGTGCCAGCGCTGTAACAGGGGAGGCCTACGAGCAGTACTTC.

This CDR3 is CASSPWTVDTEAFF. CDR3 DNA sequence: TGTGCCAGTAGTCCCTGGACAGTTGACACTGAAGCTTTCTTT. The rearrangement uses TRBV19 and TRBJ1-1; perhaps TRBD1 as D (6 bases). This CDR3 is built from 14 residues. With 5 bases removed from V and 3 bases from J, the gap between germline ends came to 13 bases. Per germline, CDR1 LNHDA and CDR2 SQIVND (reference sequence).

The chain has TRBV7-9 and TRBJ1-4; possible D gene TRBD1, 6 bases. Trimming shortened V by 3 bases and J by 13 bases, and 12 bases separated the two germline ends. In germline, CDR1 is SEHNR, CDR2 FQNEAQ (reference sequence). The CDR3 spans 12 residues. In DNA, the CDR3 is TGTGCCAGCAGCTTGGGGGGCCGTGGACTGTTTTTT. Protein: CASSLGGRGLFF.

Regarding this clone: The sample carries other DNA sequences with the same CDR3. The chain has TRBV4-3 and TRBJ2-7; tentatively, D is TRBD1 (6 bases). Germline loops: CDR1 LGHNA, CDR2 YSLEER. Between the trimmed V and J ends, which lost 0 bases and 4 bases, there was a span of 10 bases. The CDR3 is 14 residues long. The DNA of the CDR3 is TGCGCCAGCAGCCAAGACAGGGGAGCTTACGAGCAGTACTTC. Translation gives CASSQDRGAYEQYF.

The V and J genes are TRBV28 and TRBJ2-7; 7 bases are shared with TRBD1. Germline V gene data show CDR1 as MDHEN and CDR2 as SYDVKM. V shed 1 base, J shed 2 bases, and the junction held 2 bases outside the gene matches. This CDR3 contains 14 residues. The chain's CDR3 is CASSLSQGAYEQYF. The CDR3 nucleotides are TGTGCCAGCAGTTTATCGCAGGGGGCCTACGAGCAGTACTTC. Full variable domain (missing parts from reference TRBV28 and TRBJ2-7): DVKVTQSSRYLVKRTGEKVFLECVQDMDHENMFWYRQDPGLGLRLIYFSYDVKMKEKGDIPEGYSVSREKKERFSLILESASTNQTSMYLCASSLSQGAYEQYFGPGTRLTVT.